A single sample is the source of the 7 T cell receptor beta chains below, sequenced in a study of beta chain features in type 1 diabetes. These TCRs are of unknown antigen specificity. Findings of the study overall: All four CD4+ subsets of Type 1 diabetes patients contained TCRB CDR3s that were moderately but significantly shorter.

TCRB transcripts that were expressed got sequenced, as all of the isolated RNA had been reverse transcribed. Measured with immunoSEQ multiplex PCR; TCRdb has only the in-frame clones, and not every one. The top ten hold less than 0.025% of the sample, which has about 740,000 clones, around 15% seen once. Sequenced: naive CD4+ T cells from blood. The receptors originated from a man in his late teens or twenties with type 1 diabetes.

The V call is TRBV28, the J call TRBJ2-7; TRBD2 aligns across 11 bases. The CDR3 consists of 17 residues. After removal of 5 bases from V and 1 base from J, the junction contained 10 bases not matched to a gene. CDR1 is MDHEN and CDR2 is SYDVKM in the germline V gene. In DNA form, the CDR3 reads TGTGCCAGCAGTCTAAGACTAGCGGGGTTAAGATCCTACGAGCAGTACTTC. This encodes CASSLRLAGLRSYEQYF.

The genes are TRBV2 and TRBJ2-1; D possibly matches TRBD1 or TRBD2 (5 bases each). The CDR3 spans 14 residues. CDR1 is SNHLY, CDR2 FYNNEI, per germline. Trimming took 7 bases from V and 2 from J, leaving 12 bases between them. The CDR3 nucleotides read TGTGCCAGCAATCGGGGCGTGACCTACAATGAGCAGTTCTTC. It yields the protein CASNRGVTYNEQFF.

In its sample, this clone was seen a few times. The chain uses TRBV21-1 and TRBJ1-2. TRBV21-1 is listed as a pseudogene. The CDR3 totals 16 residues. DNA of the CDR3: TGTGCCAGCCGCGGGGGACCCAGGGTAGGGGACTATGGCTACACCTTC. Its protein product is CASRGGPRVGDYGYTF.

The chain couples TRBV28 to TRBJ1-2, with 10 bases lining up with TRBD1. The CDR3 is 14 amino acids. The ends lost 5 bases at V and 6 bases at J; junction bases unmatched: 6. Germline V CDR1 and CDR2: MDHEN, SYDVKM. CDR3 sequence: CASSLPGQGDGYTF. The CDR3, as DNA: TGTGCCAGCAGTCTACCTGGACAGGGGGATGGCTACACCTTC.

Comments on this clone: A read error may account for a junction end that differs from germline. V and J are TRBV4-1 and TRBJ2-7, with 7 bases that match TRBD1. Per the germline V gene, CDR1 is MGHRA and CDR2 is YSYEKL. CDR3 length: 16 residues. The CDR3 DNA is TGCGCCAGCACCCAAGGCCGAGGGACAGCCGCCTACGAGCAGTACTTC. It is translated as CASTQGRGTAAYEQYF.

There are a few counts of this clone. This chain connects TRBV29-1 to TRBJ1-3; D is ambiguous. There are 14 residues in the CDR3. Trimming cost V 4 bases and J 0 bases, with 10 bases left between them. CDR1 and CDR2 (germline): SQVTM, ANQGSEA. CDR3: CSVANLSSGNTIYF. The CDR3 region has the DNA TGCAGCGTTGCGAACCTGAGCTCTGGAAACACCATATATTTT.

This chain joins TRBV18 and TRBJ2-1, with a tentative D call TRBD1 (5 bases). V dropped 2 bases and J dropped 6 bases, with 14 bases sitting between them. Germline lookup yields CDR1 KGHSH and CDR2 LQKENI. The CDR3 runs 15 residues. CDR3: CASSPMAGKGNEQFF. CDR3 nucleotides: TGTGCCAGCTCACCAATGGCAGGGAAGGGCAATGAGCAGTTCTTC. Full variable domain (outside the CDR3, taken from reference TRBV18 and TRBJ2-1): NAGVMQNPRHLVRRRGQEARLRCSPMKGHSHVYWYRQLPEEGLKFMVYLQKENIIDESGMPKERFSAEFPKEGPSILRIQQVVRGDSAAYFCASSPMAGKGNEQFFGPGTRLTVL.